Each of the 16 T cell receptor beta chains below was sequenced from the same sample in a study of technical replicates of blood from a handful of donors. Assay used: immunoSEQ multiplex PCR; TCRdb lists only in-frame clones, some missing. The sample records some 87,000 clones, about 96% being singletons. The source material was T cells isolated from PBMCs. The receptors stem from a human donor in good health.

In this sample, this clone turned up a few times. The J gene is TRBJ2-5, the V gene TRBV27, with D perhaps matching TRBD1 (5 bases). Germline V gene data show CDR1 as MNHEY and CDR2 as SMNVEV (reference sequence). The ends were cut back, 2 bases at V and 5 bases at J, with 15 bases in the middle. This CDR3 region has 15 residues. The CDR3 here is CASSLQGLDTETQYF. The CDR3 DNA reads as TGTGCCAGCAGTTTACAGGGCTTGGATACTGAGACCCAGTACTTC.

The J gene is TRBJ1-2, the V gene TRBV19; 7 positions match TRBD1. Germline V gene data show CDR1 as LNHDA and CDR2 as SQIVND (reference sequence). The junction had 10 bases not matched to a gene; V was cut back by 2 bases and J by 4 bases. CDR3 size: 16 residues. The CDR3 DNA is TGTGCCAGTAGTATAAGCGCTGACAGGGCGGCCTATGGCTACACCTTC. Amino acid sequence: CASSISADRAAYGYTF.

The chain has TRBV27 and TRBJ1-1; a possible D gene is TRBD1 (5 bases). Per germline, CDR1 MNHEY and CDR2 SMNVEV (reference sequence). The V and J ends lost 5 bases and 4 bases respectively, with 20 bases between them. This CDR3 spans 16 amino acids. The CDR3 region is CASSLLYPQGITEAFF. In DNA form, the CDR3 reads TGTGCCAGCAGTCTTCTTTACCCGCAGGGAATCACTGAAGCTTTCTTT.

The V and J genes are TRBV30 and TRBJ1-2, with a possible D match to TRBD1 (5 bases). The CDR3 spans 13 residues. V was shortened by 0 bases and J by 7 bases, with 12 bases between the two germline ends. Germline values: CDR1 GTSNPN, CDR2 SVGIG (reference sequence). CDR3 sequence (DNA): TGTGCCTGGAGTGTAGGCAGGGATGGTGGCTACACCTTC. Encoded protein: CAWSVGRDGGYTF.

This rearrangement joins TRBV27 to TRBJ1-1; 9 bases map to TRBD1. Germline-derived CDR1 and CDR2 are MNHEY and SMNVEV (reference sequence). The CDR3 is 15 amino acids. Trimming cost V 8 bases and J 4 bases; bases outside gene matches: 11. The DNA of the CDR3 is TGTGCCAGCCACGGTTGGACAGGGGTGATCACTGAAGCTTTCTTT. It is translated as CASHGWTGVITEAFF.

The chain combines TRBV29-1 with TRBJ1-2; D is ambiguous. The germline V gene encodes CDR1 SQVTM and CDR2 ANQGSEA. V gave up 4 bases and J gave up 3 bases, with 9 bases separating them. The CDR3 runs 12 residues. The CDR3 DNA is TGCAGCGTTGGACGGCGGCACTATGGCTACACCTTC. This encodes CSVGRRHYGYTF.

This clone has more than one count but fewer than ten. The chain has TRBV28 and TRBJ2-2, with D possibly matching TRBD2 (5 bases). With 6 bases removed from V and 4 bases from J, the gap between germline ends came to 15 bases. From germline, CDR1 is MDHEN and CDR2 SYDVKM. The CDR3 extends over 15 amino acids. CDR3 loop: CASSPLAISTGELFF. The CDR3 region has the DNA TGTGCCAGCAGCCCCTTAGCGATTAGCACCGGGGAGCTGTTTTTT.

The chain recombines TRBV9 with TRBJ2-1; D uncertain. The CDR3 runs 15 residues. Germline V CDR1 and CDR2: SGDLS, YYNGEE. Trimming removed 0 bases from V and 1 base from J, with 8 bases in between. CDR3 protein: CASSVEDQSYNEQFF. CDR3 DNA sequence: TGTGCCAGCAGCGTAGAAGATCAGTCCTACAATGAGCAGTTCTTC.

The genes are TRBV4-1 and TRBJ1-4; D gene unclear. V lost 2 bases and J 8 bases, leaving 6 bases between the germline ends. Germline V CDR1 and CDR2: MGHRA, YSYEKL. The CDR3 sequence is 12 residues long. This CDR3 is CASSQPREKLFF. CDR3 coding DNA: TGCGCCAGCAGCCAACCGAGGGAAAAACTGTTTTTT.

This clone came up once. This chain uses TRBV5-4 with TRBJ2-6; 9 bases match TRBD2. CDR1 is SGHNT and CDR2 is YYREEE in the germline V gene (reference sequence). This CDR3 is built from 18 residues. Trimming took 2 bases from V and 0 from J; bases not matched to a gene: 6. CDR3 DNA: TGTGCCAGCAGCTTCGCGGGAGGGGGAGTCTCTGGGGCCAACGTCCTGACTTTC. Translated: CASSFAGGGVSGANVLTF.

This chain uses TRBV27 with TRBJ2-7; TRBD2 aligns across 7 bases. Germline V gene sequence: CDR1 MNHEY, CDR2 SMNVEV (reference sequence). The CDR3 extends over 15 amino acids. With 5 bases clipped from V and 2 bases from J, the junction kept 9 bases outside the gene matches. CDR3 in amino acids: CASSPWTRPPYEQYF. Written as DNA, the CDR3 is TGTGCCAGCAGTCCCTGGACTAGACCCCCCTACGAGCAGTACTTC.

In this sample, this clone turned up once. The genes are TRBV30 and TRBJ1-1, with 9 bases matching TRBD1. Per the germline V gene, CDR1 is GTSNPN and CDR2 is SVGIG (reference sequence). The CDR3 covers 16 residues. With 4 bases clipped from V and 1 base from J, the junction kept 10 bases outside the gene matches. The DNA of the CDR3 is TGTGCCTGGAAATTGACGGGACAGGGTGGGAACACTGAAGCTTTCTTT. Amino acids: CAWKLTGQGGNTEAFF.

The chain employs TRBV2 and TRBJ2-7; 10 bases map to TRBD2. V lost 8 bases to trimming and J lost 5 bases; unmatched junction nucleotides: 9. In germline, CDR1 is SNHLY, CDR2 FYNNEI. The length of the CDR3 is 14 residues. CDR3 protein: CASFTGTSDNEQYF. In nucleotides, the CDR3 is TGTGCCAGCTTCACCGGGACTAGCGACAACGAGCAGTACTTC.

The chain employs TRBV6-4 and TRBJ1-5, with unresolved D. V was shortened by 4 bases and J by 10 bases, with 14 bases between the two germline ends. Germline CDR1 and CDR2: MRHNA and SNTAGT. The CDR3 consists of 13 residues. CDR3 protein: CASSAAQEGPQHF. Here the CDR3 DNA reads TGTGCCAGCAGTGCAGCCCAGGAAGGTCCCCAGCATTTT.

The rearrangement uses TRBV4-1 and TRBJ2-5, with 7 bases that match TRBD1. Germline assignment: CDR1 MGHRA and CDR2 YSYEKL. The CDR3 loop spans 15 amino acids. The V gene end was trimmed by 4 bases and the J gene end by 2 bases; junction bases not matched to a gene: 7. The CDR3 region is CASSPRDRQQETQYF. In nucleotides, the CDR3 is TGCGCCAGCAGCCCACGGGACAGACAACAAGAGACCCAGTACTTC.

The chain couples TRBV2 to TRBJ2-1, with 9 bases matching TRBD1. The CDR3 totals 18 residues. V trimming: 6 bases; J trimming: 0 bases; junction bases outside the gene matches: 12. Germline V gene lookup returns CDR1 SNHLY and CDR2 FYNNEI. The CDR3 DNA reads TGTGCCAGCAGGGACAGGGGCCACCTCTACTCCTCCTACAATGAGCAGTTCTTC. Its translation: CASRDRGHLYSSYNEQFF.